Below, 32 T cell receptor beta chains from the same sample are listed, as sequenced in a study of identifying expanded T cells in peripheral blood. The protocol was immunoSEQ multiplex PCR, while the TCRdb copy is restricted to in-frame clones and leaves out a portion. The sample holds more than 75,000 clones, more than 75% seen once. The sequencing sample was made of blood. These receptors came from a person aged 18 to 70 in good health.

The chain uses TRBV5-8 and TRBJ1-2; weak D call: TRBD1 (6 bases). The V gene's germline CDR1 is SGHTS and CDR2 YDEGEE. The CDR3 has 15 amino acids. Deletions cut 2 bases from V and 2 bases from J, with 13 bases between. The CDR3 region is CASSFTGARNYGYTF. The CDR3 DNA follows: TGTGCCAGCAGCTTTACGGGGGCGCGAAACTATGGCTACACCTTC.

This clone came up once. The V and J genes are TRBV7-9 and TRBJ2-3; D remains ambiguous. This CDR3 is 14 amino acids long. Trimming took 5 bases from V and 0 from J, leaving 9 bases between them. The germline CDR1 and CDR2 sequences are SEHNR and FQNEAQ (reference sequence). The CDR3 DNA reads TGTGCCAGCAGCCGGAGTTCTAGCACAGATACGCAGTATTTT. Amino acid sequence: CASSRSSSTDTQYF.

V and J are TRBV27 and TRBJ2-7; D is uncertain. The V gene lost 5 bases and the J gene lost 0 bases, with 11 bases spanning the gap. The CDR3 spans 14 residues. The germline CDR1 and CDR2 sequences are MNHEY and SMNVEV (reference sequence). CDR3 sequence reads: CASSPMTGSYEQYF. In DNA, the CDR3 is TGTGCCAGCAGTCCGATGACCGGCTCCTACGAGCAGTACTTC.

This rearrangement joins TRBV6-5 to TRBJ1-1; 12 bases map to TRBD1. Germline CDR1 MNHEY, CDR2 SVGAGI. After removal of 6 bases from V and 2 bases from J, the junction contained 1 base not matched to a gene. CDR3 length equals 14 residues. CDR3 loop: CASRGQGANTEAFF. CDR3 bases: TGTGCCAGCAGGGGACAGGGGGCCAACACTGAAGCTTTCTTT.

The chain links TRBV5-4 to TRBJ2-5; 7 bases are a match to TRBD1. J was trimmed by 4 bases and V by 3 bases; bases with no gene match: 3. CDR1 and CDR2 from the germline V gene are SGHNT and YYREEE (reference sequence). The CDR3 consists of 13 residues. The CDR3 DNA is TGTGCCAGCAGCTCAGACAGGGTAGAGACCCAGTACTTC. Its translation: CASSSDRVETQYF.

V usage is TRBV4-3 and J usage is TRBJ1-4; D not resolved. V was clipped by 1 base and J by 7 bases, with 10 bases between them. The CDR3 is 14 amino acids. Per germline, CDR1 LGHNA and CDR2 YSLEER. CDR3 sequence: CASSQGNEIEKLFF. The CDR3 nucleotides read TGCGCCAGCAGCCAAGGGAACGAGATTGAAAAACTGTTTTTT.

The chain couples TRBV5-4 to TRBJ1-1; 12 nucleotides match TRBD1. The CDR3 length is 16 residues. Per germline, CDR1 SGHNT and CDR2 YYREEE (reference sequence). V was clipped by 0 bases and J by 6 bases; unmatched bases: 6. The CDR3 DNA reads TGTGCCAGCAGCTTGGTCATAGGGACAGGGGGCTCTGAAGCTTTCTTT. Translated: CASSLVIGTGGSEAFF.

This chain links TRBV4-1 with TRBJ1-2; the match to TRBD1 covers 9 bases. CDR1 and CDR2 (germline): MGHRA, YSYEKL. This CDR3 spans 14 amino acids. V trimming: 1 base; J trimming: 5 bases; junction bases outside the gene matches: 2. This chain's CDR3 is CASSQVGTGYGYTF. As DNA, the CDR3 is TGCGCCAGCAGCCAAGTGGGGACAGGGTATGGCTACACCTTC.

V is TRBV13 and J is TRBJ1-4; 7 bases line up with TRBD1. The length of the CDR3 is 16 residues. Germline values: CDR1 PRHDT, CDR2 FYEKMQ (reference sequence). The ends lost 6 bases at V and 5 bases at J; junction bases unmatched: 12. This CDR3 is CASSFAQGLTNEKLFF. CDR3 nucleotides: TGTGCCAGCAGTTTTGCACAGGGGTTAACGAATGAAAAACTGTTTTTT.

The genes are TRBV4-1 and TRBJ1-5, with no clear D. From germline, CDR1 is MGHRA and CDR2 YSYEKL. There are 16 residues in the CDR3. The V end lost 1 base, the J end lost 4 bases, and 14 bases lay between the germline ends. The CDR3 DNA follows: TGCGCCAGCAGCCAAGCCATTACAGAATTAAATCAGCCCCAGCATTTT. It codes for CASSQAITELNQPQHF.

The chain combines TRBV4-3 with TRBJ2-3; no clear D. CDR1 is LGHNA, CDR2 YSLEER, per germline. Trimming removed 1 base from V and 4 bases from J, with 18 bases in between. The CDR3 totals 17 residues. The CDR3 sequence: CASSQGLVGNRADTQYF. In DNA, the CDR3 is TGCGCCAGCAGCCAAGGCCTAGTAGGGAACAGAGCAGATACGCAGTATTTT.

The chain has TRBV11-2 and TRBJ2-5, with TRBD2 identical over 9 bases. Germline CDR1 and CDR2: SGHAT and FQNNGV. The ends lost 1 base at V and 5 bases at J; junction bases unmatched: 14. The CDR3 spans 18 residues. The CDR3 sequence is CASSLGLWRAGGGETQYF. CDR3 coding DNA: TGTGCCAGCAGCTTAGGGCTATGGCGAGCGGGGGGAGGGGAGACCCAGTACTTC.

V is TRBV7-2 and J is TRBJ2-2; D remains ambiguous. The V gene lost 6 bases and the J gene lost 6 bases, with 26 bases spanning the gap. This CDR3 contains 18 residues. The germline CDR1 and CDR2 sequences are SGHTA and FQGNSA. Written as DNA, the CDR3 is TGTGCCAGCAGTATAAGGGCACCGGGCCCAATCTCGTCCGGGGAGCTGTTTTTT. This translates into CASSIRAPGPISSGELFF.

This clone came up once. The chain uses TRBV30 and TRBJ2-6, with D tentatively TRBD1 or TRBD2 (6 bases each). Trimming stripped 5 bases from V and 0 bases from J, with 14 bases between. The germline CDR1 and CDR2 sequences are GTSNPN and SVGIG (reference sequence). The CDR3 is made up of 16 amino acids. The DNA of the CDR3 is TGTGCCTGGCGAGGGGGGTCCGTCTCTGGGGCCAACGTCCTGACTTTC. This sequence encodes CAWRGGSVSGANVLTF.

This chain uses TRBV2 with TRBJ2-3; D is unresolved. This CDR3 contains 13 residues. Germline loops: CDR1 SNHLY, CDR2 FYNNEI. Trimming stripped 6 bases from V and 1 base from J, with 8 bases between. DNA for the CDR3: TGTGCCAGCAGGAATAGAGGCACAGATACGCAGTATTTT. Translating gives CASRNRGTDTQYF.

This clone was found a few times. The V gene is TRBV14, the J gene TRBJ2-7, with D perhaps TRBD1 or TRBD2 (6 bases each). The V end lost 5 bases, the J end lost 2 bases, and 13 bases lay between the germline ends. Germline assignment: CDR1 SGHDN and CDR2 FVKESK. The CDR3 is 14 residues long. In DNA form, the CDR3 reads TGTGCCAGCAGCACCCGAGGGGGGCCCTACGAGCAGTACTTC. Residues: CASSTRGGPYEQYF.

The genes are TRBV10-2 and TRBJ1-2; 10 bases map to TRBD1. Trimming removed 5 bases from V and 8 bases from J; junction bases left unmatched: 8. Germline V gene data show CDR1 as WSHSY and CDR2 as SAAADI. The CDR3 is 14 amino acids. The CDR3 sequence is CASSPGTGVGGYTF. The CDR3, as DNA: TGCGCCAGCAGTCCCGGGACAGGGGTTGGAGGCTACACCTTC.

The rearrangement uses TRBV18 and TRBJ1-5; no reliable D call. The CDR3 loop spans 13 amino acids. V shed 6 bases and J shed 4 bases, with 10 bases lying between them. CDR1 KGHSH and CDR2 LQKENI come from the germline V gene. CDR3 protein: CASSTNINQPQHF. The CDR3 DNA sequence: TGTGCCAGCTCTACCAACATTAATCAGCCCCAGCATTTT. Full variable domain (remainder filled in from reference TRBV18 and TRBJ1-5): NAGVMQNPRHLVRRRGQEARLRCSPMKGHSHVYWYRQLPEEGLKFMVYLQKENIIDESGMPKERFSAEFPKEGPSILRIQQVVRGDSAAYFCASSTNINQPQHFGDGTRLSIL.

The rearrangement links TRBV6-5 to TRBJ2-7; tentative D call: TRBD1 (6 bases). Trimming removed 6 bases from V and 2 bases from J, with 17 bases in between. This CDR3 contains 15 residues. In germline, CDR1 is MNHEY, CDR2 SVGAGI. The CDR3 region has the DNA TGTGCCAGCAGCGACAACCGGGACACAACCTACGAGCAGTACTTC. Translated: CASSDNRDTTYEQYF.

This clone came up once. The chain links TRBV5-1 to TRBJ1-2, with D maybe TRBD1 (5 bases). The CDR3 contains 16 residues. V dropped 0 bases and J dropped 7 bases, with 19 bases sitting between them. Germline lookup yields CDR1 SGHRS and CDR2 YFSETQ. The CDR3 reads CASSLADPGRVSGYTF. The CDR3 DNA sequence: TGCGCCAGCAGCTTGGCGGACCCAGGGCGGGTATCTGGCTACACCTTC.

This clone was seen a single time. V and J are TRBV10-3 and TRBJ1-1; D is unclear. The V gene lost 3 bases and the J gene lost 3 bases, with 8 bases spanning the gap. The CDR3 contains 13 residues. The germline CDR1 and CDR2 sequences are ENHRY and SYGVKD. CDR3 DNA sequence: TGTGCCATCAGTGAAGTGGTTCACACTGAAGCTTTCTTT. As protein: CAISEVVHTEAFF.

The chain carries TRBV2 and TRBJ2-7; 9 bases fit TRBD1. The germline gives CDR1 SNHLY, CDR2 FYNNEI. The CDR3 sequence is 15 residues long. Trimming at V came to 6 bases and at J to 5 bases, leaving 11 bases not matched to a gene. The CDR3 loop reads CASRRLTQGANEQYF. In DNA, the CDR3 is TGTGCCAGCAGGAGGCTCACACAGGGGGCCAACGAGCAGTACTTC.

The CDR3 here is CASSSTYTRTGEAFF. CDR3 DNA: TGTGCCAGCAGTTCCACCTATACCCGGACAGGTGAAGCTTTCTTT. V usage is TRBV6-5 and J usage is TRBJ1-1, with 7 bases that match TRBD1. This CDR3 has 15 amino acids. The junction had 12 bases not matched to a gene; V was cut back by 4 bases and J by 7 bases. Germline assignment: CDR1 MNHEY and CDR2 SVGAGI.

V and J are TRBV4-3 and TRBJ2-6; D unresolved. Germline values: CDR1 LGHNA, CDR2 YSLEER. This CDR3 region has 16 residues. Trimming removed 0 bases from V and 0 bases from J, with 6 bases in between. DNA for the CDR3: TGCGCCAGCAGCCAAGATTGGAACTCTGGGGCCAACGTCCTGACTTTC. Translation: CASSQDWNSGANVLTF.

The V call is TRBV5-8, the J call TRBJ2-3; D not resolved. The germline V and J ends were trimmed by 4 bases and 2 bases, with 14 bases remaining between them. The CDR3 covers 15 residues. Per the germline V gene, CDR1 is SGHTS and CDR2 is YDEGEE. The CDR3 bases are TGTGCCAGCAGCCGAGGAACAGCGTTCACAGATACGCAGTATTTT. Amino acid sequence: CASSRGTAFTDTQYF.

This chain connects TRBV6-1 to TRBJ1-4; tentative D call: TRBD1 (6 bases). There are 15 residues in the CDR3. Between the trimmed V and J ends, which lost 6 bases and 6 bases, there was a span of 17 bases. Germline V gene data show CDR1 as MNHNS and CDR2 as SASEGT. The CDR3 bases are TGTGCCAGCAGAGGAACCGGGACAAATGATGAAAAACTGTTTTTT. Translated: CASRGTGTNDEKLFF.

This clone has only one observation. The chain uses TRBV2 and TRBJ1-2; no definite D call. The CDR3 is 12 amino acids. Trimming stripped 4 bases from V and 8 bases from J, with 11 bases between. CDR1 and CDR2 from the germline V gene are SNHLY and FYNNEI. CDR3 residues: CASSGDTGGYTF. The CDR3 DNA reads TGTGCCAGCAGTGGAGACACTGGAGGCTACACCTTC.

The rearrangement uses TRBV7-9 and TRBJ2-3; D ambiguous. Trimming stripped 3 bases from V and 5 bases from J, with 3 bases between. This CDR3 is built from 11 residues. Germline V gene data show CDR1 as SEHNR and CDR2 as FQNEAQ (reference sequence). The CDR3 region has the DNA TGTGCCAGCAGCTTTTTAGATACGCAGTATTTT. As protein: CASSFLDTQYF.

The CDR3 region is CASGQGPHGYTF. In nucleotides, the CDR3 is TGTGCCAGCGGACAGGGTCCCCATGGCTACACCTTC. The chain links TRBV28 to TRBJ1-2, with 8 bases lining up with TRBD1. The ends lost 8 bases at V and 6 bases at J; junction bases unmatched: 5. The CDR3 has 12 amino acids. Germline V gene data show CDR1 as MDHEN and CDR2 as SYDVKM.

The rearrangement links TRBV5-4 to TRBJ1-2, with unresolved D. Trimming took 1 base from V and 2 from J, leaving 15 bases between them. Germline lookup yields CDR1 SGHNT and CDR2 YYREEE (reference sequence). This CDR3 is 16 amino acids long. For the CDR3, the DNA is TGTGCCAGCAGCTTGTATGGAGGCTCAGCCAACTATGGCTACACCTTC. Protein product: CASSLYGGSANYGYTF.

J is TRBJ2-1 and V is TRBV7-2; D remains unclear. Germline assignment: CDR1 SGHTA and CDR2 FQGNSA. V was trimmed by 1 base and J by 7 bases, leaving 11 bases between them. The CDR3 is made up of 14 amino acids. The DNA of the CDR3 is TGTGCCAGCAGCTTAGGGGGTTCAGGAAATGAGCAGTTCTTC. Translated, it gives CASSLGGSGNEQFF.

CDR3 protein: CASSLARQLDGLNTEAFF. The CDR3 coding sequence is TGTGCCAGCAGCTTAGCACGGCAGTTGGATGGTTTGAACACTGAAGCTTTCTTT. The chain employs TRBV7-8 and TRBJ1-1; unclear D gene. The CDR3 is 18 residues long. Trimming removed 0 bases from V and 0 bases from J, with 17 bases in between. Germline CDR1 is SGHVS and CDR2 is FQNEAQ.